A single sample gave rise to the 5 T cell receptor beta chains below, sequenced in a study of T cell responses to AZD1222 COVID-19 vaccine. The assay was immunoSEQ multiplex PCR, and TCRdb's table has in-frame clones only and misses some. The sample lists tens of thousands of clones, nearly 90% occurring once. The sequencing used peripheral blood, collected on day 0 of AZD1222 vaccination. These receptor sequences come from an adult in good health.

The chain carries TRBV6-4 and TRBJ2-1, with D hard to call. Trimming removed 6 bases at V and 0 bases at J, with 15 bases between. Germline CDR1 is MRHNA and CDR2 is SNTAGT. The CDR3 extends over 16 amino acids. CDR3 bases: TGTGCCAGCAGCCGGTCGGCGCCCAGCTCCTACAATGAGCAGTTCTTC. Translated: CASSRSAPSSYNEQFF.

In its sample, this clone was seen once. This CDR3 is CASSGTGGFNYGYTF. The CDR3 DNA follows: TGTGCCAGCAGCGGGACAGGGGGCTTCAACTATGGCTACACCTTC. V gene TRBV28 combines with J gene TRBJ1-2, with TRBD1 matching over 12 bases. CDR3 length: 15 residues. After removal of 6 bases from V and 2 bases from J, the junction contained 4 bases not matched to a gene. Germline CDR1 and CDR2: MDHEN and SYDVKM.

The gene calls are TRBV12-1 and TRBJ1-1. TRBV12-1 is a recognized pseudogene. CDR3 length equals 13 residues. This CDR3 is CASSPQEGTEAFF. Written as DNA, the CDR3 is TGTGCCAGCAGCCCGCAGGAGGGCACTGAAGCTTTCTTT.

The chain couples TRBV30 to TRBJ1-5; tentatively, D is TRBD1 (5 bases). The CDR3 extends over 13 amino acids. In germline, CDR1 is GTSNPN, CDR2 SVGIG (reference sequence). V lost 2 bases, J lost 5 bases, and 10 bases lay in between. This CDR3 is CAWSPGTDQPQHF. Here the CDR3 DNA reads TGTGCCTGGAGTCCCGGGACGGATCAGCCCCAGCATTTT.

V gene TRBV18 combines with J gene TRBJ2-7; the match to TRBD1 covers 8 bases. The germline gives CDR1 KGHSH, CDR2 LQKENI. The CDR3 loop spans 15 amino acids. J gave up 3 bases and V 3 bases, and 7 bases lay outside the gene matches. The CDR3 protein is CASSPYGTGSYEQYF. CDR3 DNA sequence: TGTGCCAGCTCACCTTACGGGACAGGTAGCTACGAGCAGTACTTC. The entire variable domain, with the rest obtained from reference TRBV18 and TRBJ2-7, is as follows: NAGVMQNPRHLVRRRGQEARLRCSPMKGHSHVYWYRQLPEEGLKFMVYLQKENIIDESGMPKERFSAEFPKEGPSILRIQQVVRGDSAAYFCASSPYGTGSYEQYFGPGTRLTVT.